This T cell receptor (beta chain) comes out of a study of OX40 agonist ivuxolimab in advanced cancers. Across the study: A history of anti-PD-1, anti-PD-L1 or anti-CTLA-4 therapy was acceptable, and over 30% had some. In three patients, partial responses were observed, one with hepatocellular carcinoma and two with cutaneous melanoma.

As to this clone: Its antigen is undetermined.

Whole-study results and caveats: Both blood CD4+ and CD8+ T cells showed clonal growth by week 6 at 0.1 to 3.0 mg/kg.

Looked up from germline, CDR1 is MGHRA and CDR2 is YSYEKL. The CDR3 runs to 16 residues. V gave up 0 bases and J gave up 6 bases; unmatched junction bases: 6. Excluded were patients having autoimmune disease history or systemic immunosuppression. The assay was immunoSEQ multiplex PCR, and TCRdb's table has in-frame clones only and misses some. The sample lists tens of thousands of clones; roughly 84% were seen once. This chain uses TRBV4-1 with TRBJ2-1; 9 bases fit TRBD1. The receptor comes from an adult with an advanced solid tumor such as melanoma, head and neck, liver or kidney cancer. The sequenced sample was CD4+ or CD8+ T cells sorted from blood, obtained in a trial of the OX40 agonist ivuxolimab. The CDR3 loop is CASSQESGTGRNEQFF. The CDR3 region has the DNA TGCGCCAGCAGCCAAGAATCGGGGACAGGGCGCAATGAGCAGTTCTTC.